This T cell receptor (beta chain) was recorded in a study of T cell responses to AZD1222 COVID-19 vaccine. Between the trimmed V and J ends, which lost 0 bases and 5 bases, there was a span of 4 bases. CDR1 is WNHNN and CDR2 is SYGVQD in the germline V gene (reference sequence). The CDR3 contains 13 residues. Clones were sequenced by immunoSEQ multiplex PCR, and TCRdb holds only the in-frame ones, with some missing. Here the sample spans around 84,000 clones, around 89% being singletons. Concerning this clone: Other DNA sequences in the sample encode the same CDR3.

The sample in question was peripheral blood, obtained on day 0 of AZD1222 vaccination. The chain combines TRBV10-1 with TRBJ2-2; D gene uncertain. The TCR comes from an adult in good health. CDR3 in amino acids: CASSESGTGELFF. The CDR3 region has the DNA TGCGCCAGCAGTGAGTCAGGGACCGGGGAGCTGTTTTTT.